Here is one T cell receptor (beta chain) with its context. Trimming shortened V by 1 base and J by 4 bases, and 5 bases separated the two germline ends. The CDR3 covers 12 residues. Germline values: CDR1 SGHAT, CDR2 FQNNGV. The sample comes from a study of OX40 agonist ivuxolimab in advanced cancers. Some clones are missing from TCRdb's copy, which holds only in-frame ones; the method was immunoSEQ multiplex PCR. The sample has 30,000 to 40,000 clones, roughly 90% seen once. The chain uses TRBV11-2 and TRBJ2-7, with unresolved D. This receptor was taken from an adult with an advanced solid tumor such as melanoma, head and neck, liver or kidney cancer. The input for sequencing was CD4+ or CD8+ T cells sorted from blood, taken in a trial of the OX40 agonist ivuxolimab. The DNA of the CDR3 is TGTGCCAGCAGCTTAGTTGAGTACGAGCAGTACTTC. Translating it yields CASSLVEYEQYF.